Below are 31 T cell receptor beta chains sequenced from a single sample in a study of cytomegalovirus exposure and HLA in healthy donors. PCR involved 60 Vbeta and 13 Jbeta primers. Here immunoSEQ multiplex PCR was the method, and the copy in TCRdb shows in-frame clones only, minus some. Of fewer than 200,000 clones listed, 68% were seen once; the top ten hold approximately 1.5%. The sample taken for sequencing was PBMCs. These receptors all stem from a man aged 45-65 years in good health and CMV-seronegative.

The rearrangement uses TRBV6-5 and TRBJ2-7; TRBD1 agrees at 7 bases. The V and J ends lost 4 bases and 1 base, in that order; junction bases with no gene match: 7. This CDR3 region has 15 residues. Looked up from germline, CDR1 is MNHEY and CDR2 is SVGAGI. The CDR3 loop is CASSSTGQRSYEQYF. DNA for the CDR3: TGTGCCAGCAGTTCCACGGGACAGCGTTCCTACGAGCAGTACTTC.

The chain carries TRBV25-1 and TRBJ2-7, with 10 nucleotides matching TRBD1. J was trimmed by 2 bases and V by 4 bases; bases with no gene match: 2. The CDR3 has 14 amino acids. Germline-derived CDR1 and CDR2 are MGHDK and SYGVNS. CDR3 DNA sequence: TGTGCCAGCAGTGTCGGGACAGGGGCCTACGAGCAGTACTTC. It yields the protein CASSVGTGAYEQYF.

This rearrangement joins TRBV25-1 to TRBJ1-6, with 7 bases lining up with TRBD1. Germline assignment: CDR1 MGHDK and CDR2 SYGVNS. The CDR3 extends over 16 amino acids. J was trimmed by 8 bases and V by 0 bases; bases with no gene match: 7. CDR3 bases: TGTGCCAGCAGTGAATACCAGACAGGGTACGATTCACCCCTCCACTTT. Translation gives CASSEYQTGYDSPLHF.

The count of this clone is one. The chain carries TRBV6-5 and TRBJ1-5, with D tentatively TRBD1 (6 bases). Trimming removed 4 bases from V and 0 bases from J, with 10 bases in between. The CDR3 consists of 15 residues. The germline V gene has CDR1 MNHEY and CDR2 SVGAGI. The CDR3: CASSLTGYSNQPQHF. CDR3 bases: TGTGCCAGCAGTTTGACAGGTTATAGCAATCAGCCCCAGCATTTT.

The chain links TRBV14 to TRBJ1-1; D may be TRBD1 (5 bases). Germline values: CDR1 SGHDN, CDR2 FVKESK. The CDR3 is made up of 14 amino acids. Deletions cut 8 bases from V and 3 bases from J, with 16 bases between. CDR3 nucleotide sequence: TGTGCCAGCGCCTTGGACAACGTAGACACTGAAGCTTTCTTT. Translating it yields CASALDNVDTEAFF. Full variable domain (remainder filled in from reference TRBV14 and TRBJ1-1): EAGVTQFPSHSVIEKGQTVTLRCDPISGHDNLYWYRRVMGKEIKFLLHFVKESKQDESGMPNNRFLAERTGGTYSTLKVQPAELEDSGVYFCASALDNVDTEAFFGQGTRLTVV.

The chain is built from TRBV10-2 and TRBJ2-3; maybe TRBD2 (6 bases). CDR1 WSHSY and CDR2 SAAADI come from the germline V gene. The CDR3 consists of 16 residues. Trimming pared 8 bases from V and 2 bases from J, leaving 20 bases between. CDR3 in amino acids: CASYRERAGLTDTQYF. CDR3 DNA sequence: TGCGCCAGCTATAGGGAGCGGGCGGGCCTCACAGATACGCAGTATTTT.

The CDR3 DNA follows: TGTGCCACCAGCAGGACGCCGGGACAGAATAATTCACCCCTCCACTTT. Its translation: CATSRTPGQNNSPLHF. J is TRBJ1-6 and V is TRBV15; 7 bases are a match to TRBD1. CDR3 size: 16 residues. Germline V gene lookup returns CDR1 LNHNV and CDR2 YYDKDF (reference sequence). Germline trimming cut 3 bases from V and 5 bases from J; bases unmatched to any gene: 7.

The V call is TRBV5-5, the J call TRBJ2-5, with D maybe TRBD1 (5 bases). V lost 0 bases, J lost 3 bases, and 12 bases lay in between. Germline loops: CDR1 SGHKS, CDR2 YYEKEE (reference sequence). This CDR3 is built from 15 residues. The CDR3 protein is CASSLGGSKKETQYF. The CDR3 coding sequence is TGTGCCAGCAGCTTGGGGGGCTCCAAAAAAGAGACCCAGTACTTC.

This chain links TRBV19 with TRBJ1-2, with D unclear. This CDR3 region has 12 residues. V gave up 4 bases and J gave up 4 bases, with 7 bases separating them. CDR1 is LNHDA, CDR2 SQIVND, per germline (reference sequence). In nucleotides, the CDR3 is TGTGCCAGTAGTACTGACACCTATGGCTACACCTTC. As protein: CASSTDTYGYTF.

This clone was counted between two and nine times. V and J are TRBV11-1 and TRBJ2-7; D is possibly TRBD1 (5 bases). Per the germline V gene, CDR1 is SGHAT and CDR2 is FQDESV (reference sequence). The CDR3 is 13 amino acids. V was shortened by 1 base and J by 7 bases, with 11 bases between the two germline ends. The chain's CDR3 is CASSLETAREQYF. The CDR3 DNA is TGTGCCAGCAGCTTAGAGACAGCGAGGGAGCAGTACTTC.

This clone was observed a single time. The gene calls are TRBV5-1 and TRBJ2-1; TRBD1 agrees at 7 bases. CDR3 size: 13 residues. Germline-derived CDR1 and CDR2 are SGHRS and YFSETQ. V trimming: 0 bases; J trimming: 7 bases; junction bases outside the gene matches: 1. The CDR3 sequence is CASSLGQGNEQFF. Written as DNA, the CDR3 is TGCGCCAGCAGCTTGGGACAGGGAAATGAGCAGTTCTTC.

The chain joins TRBV28 to TRBJ2-5; possible D gene TRBD2, 7 bases. CDR3 size: 14 residues. Deletions cut 5 bases from V and 1 base from J, with 11 bases between. From germline, CDR1 is MDHEN and CDR2 SYDVKM. Here the CDR3 reads CASSKGGAQETQYF. DNA for the CDR3: TGTGCCAGCAGTAAGGGGGGGGCCCAAGAGACCCAGTACTTC.

The genes are TRBV18 and TRBJ1-5; possibly TRBD1 for D (6 bases). The V gene lost 3 bases and the J gene lost 1 base, with 10 bases spanning the gap. The CDR3 totals 15 residues. CDR1 KGHSH and CDR2 LQKENI come from the germline V gene. The DNA for the CDR3 is TGTGCCAGCTCACCCTCAGGGGTAAGCAATCAGCCCCAGCATTTT. Its protein product is CASSPSGVSNQPQHF.

This clone was counted only a few times. This chain links TRBV5-1 with TRBJ1-5, with D possibly matching TRBD1 (5 bases). Germline CDR1 SGHRS, CDR2 YFSETQ. Trimming pared 4 bases from V and 1 base from J, leaving 12 bases between. The CDR3 totals 15 residues. The CDR3: CASSIDSPSNQPQHF. CDR3 nucleotides: TGCGCCAGCAGCATTGACAGCCCAAGCAATCAGCCCCAGCATTTT.

V is TRBV5-1 and J is TRBJ1-2; a weak D match, TRBD1 (6 bases). CDR1 and CDR2 from the germline V gene are SGHRS and YFSETQ. The germline V and J ends were trimmed by 0 bases and 0 bases, with 6 bases remaining between them. The CDR3 spans 14 residues. The CDR3 reads CASSLGTANYGYTF. CDR3 bases: TGCGCCAGCAGCTTGGGGACAGCTAACTATGGCTACACCTTC.

Points on this clone: This likely comes from a read error, as the CDR3 has no conserved phenylalanine or tryptophan at its end. It is unclear where the CDR3 begins or ends on the DNA, so no DNA is shown, and the CDR3 is as TCRdb lists it. V is TRBV21-1 and J is TRBJ2-6; the table's D call TRBD2 went unverified against the DNA. TRBV21-1 is a pseudogene segment. The CDR3 spans 9 amino acids, including both terminal residues. This CDR3 is CASRNGELA.

This clone has more than one count but fewer than ten. The sample contains more than one DNA sequence encoding this CDR3. V usage is TRBV18 and J usage is TRBJ2-1; possible D gene TRBD2, 5 bases. Looked up from germline, CDR1 is KGHSH and CDR2 is LQKENI. CDR3 length: 14 residues. Trimming stripped 3 bases from V and 0 bases from J, with 6 bases between. The CDR3, as DNA: TGTGCCAGCTCACCGGGGAGCTCCTACAATGAGCAGTTCTTC. Translating gives CASSPGSSYNEQFF.

This clone occurred once. The chain is built from TRBV28 and TRBJ1-5; no clear D. The CDR3 totals 12 residues. Germline values: CDR1 MDHEN, CDR2 SYDVKM. The ends were cut back, 8 bases at V and 0 bases at J, with 5 bases in the middle. Written as DNA, the CDR3 is TGTGCCAGCGAGGTTAGCAATCAGCCCCAGCATTTT. Translated, it gives CASEVSNQPQHF.

V usage is TRBV5-1 and J usage is TRBJ1-3, with 8 bases that match TRBD1. The CDR3 has 16 amino acids. Germline CDR1 reads SGHRS; CDR2 reads YFSETQ. V lost 2 bases, J lost 2 bases, and 6 bases stayed unmatched. This CDR3 is CASSFTGGQTGNTIYF. The CDR3 region has the DNA TGCGCCAGCAGCTTCACAGGGGGGCAAACTGGAAACACCATATATTTT.

The chain links TRBV5-8 to TRBJ1-2, with a weak D call TRBD1 (6 bases). The V end was cut by 0 bases, the J end by 4 bases, with 10 bases between. CDR1 and CDR2 (germline): SGHTS, YDEGEE. CDR3 length: 14 residues. CDR3 region: CASSLARGRYGYTF. In DNA, the CDR3 is TGTGCCAGCAGCTTGGCCAGGGGACGCTATGGCTACACCTTC.

The V and J genes are TRBV7-8 and TRBJ2-1; 9 bases fit TRBD2. The CDR3 is 15 amino acids. Per germline, CDR1 SGHVS and CDR2 FQNEAQ. After removal of 2 bases from V and 7 bases from J, the junction contained 6 bases not matched to a gene. In DNA form, the CDR3 reads TGTGCCAGCAGCTTAAGGCGGGGGGGCCGAAATGAGCAGTTCTTC. Its protein product is CASSLRRGGRNEQFF.

The rearrangement uses TRBV27 and TRBJ1-1; TRBD1 is a possible D gene (5 bases). Per the germline V gene, CDR1 is MNHEY and CDR2 is SMNVEV (reference sequence). The V gene lost 3 bases and the J gene lost 7 bases, with 15 bases spanning the gap. There are 14 residues in the CDR3. CDR3 DNA: TGTGCCAGCAGTTTTCAGGGATGGGGTGGTGAAGCTTTCTTT. It is translated as CASSFQGWGGEAFF.

The chain uses TRBV5-6 and TRBJ2-7, with D perhaps matching TRBD1 (5 bases). Germline-derived CDR1 and CDR2 are SGHDT and YYEEEE. The CDR3 covers 13 residues. Trimming removed 2 bases from V and 9 bases from J, with 15 bases in between. The CDR3 DNA reads TGTGCCAGCAGCTTCCCGACAGCCCTAGGGCAGTACTTC. Its translation: CASSFPTALGQYF.

This chain joins TRBV19 and TRBJ1-5, with 7 positions matching TRBD1. The CDR3 loop spans 15 amino acids. Germline values: CDR1 LNHDA, CDR2 SQIVND (reference sequence). The J segment lost 3 bases and the V segment lost 4 bases, leaving 6 bases of the junction unmatched. The CDR3 loop reads CASSTIDRDNQPQHF. In nucleotides, the CDR3 is TGTGCCAGTAGTACCATTGACAGGGACAATCAGCCCCAGCATTTT. The complete variable domain, with remaining parts taken from reference TRBV19 and TRBJ1-5, reads DGGITQSPKYLFRKEGQNVTLSCEQNLNHDAMYWYRQDPGQGLRLIYYSQIVNDFQKGDIAEGYSVSREKKESFPLTVTSAQKNPTAFYLCASSTIDRDNQPQHFGDGTRLSIL.

V is TRBV2 and J is TRBJ1-1; D is ambiguous. The germline gives CDR1 SNHLY, CDR2 FYNNEI. This CDR3 has 14 residues. The V gene lost 3 bases and the J gene lost 1 base, with 9 bases spanning the gap. The CDR3 sequence: CASSERGRNTEAFF. Written as DNA, the CDR3 is TGTGCCAGCAGTGAGCGAGGGAGGAACACTGAAGCTTTCTTT.

The chain is built from TRBV7-2 and TRBJ2-1, with TRBD2 matching 8 bases. Trimming took 5 bases from V and 0 from J; bases not matched to a gene: 6. The V gene's germline CDR1 is SGHTA and CDR2 FQGNSA. This CDR3 has 16 residues. For the CDR3, the DNA is TGTGCCAGCAGCCTCCTTCTAGCGGGCTCCTACAATGAGCAGTTCTTC. Protein: CASSLLLAGSYNEQFF.

The genes are TRBV4-1 and TRBJ1-2, with 7 bases identical to TRBD1. The CDR3 extends over 15 amino acids. CDR1 is MGHRA and CDR2 is YSYEKL in the germline V gene. V lost 2 bases and J lost 0; bases outside the gene matches: 3. The CDR3 nucleotides are TGCGCCAGCAGCCAACAGACAGGGCCTAACTATGGCTACACCTTC. Encoded protein: CASSQQTGPNYGYTF.

This sequence joins TRBV11-1 and TRBJ2-2, with 11 bases matching TRBD2. V trimming: 4 bases; J trimming: 8 bases; junction bases outside the gene matches: 15. The germline V gene has CDR1 SGHAT and CDR2 FQDESV (reference sequence). The CDR3 covers 18 residues. The DNA of the CDR3 is TGTGCCAGCAGCTCATCCGCTTGGCTAGCGGGGGGTACGGGGGAGCTGTTTTTT. Protein product: CASSSSAWLAGGTGELFF.

The chain links TRBV29-1 to TRBJ2-1; possibly TRBD1 for D (5 bases). Germline V gene sequence: CDR1 SQVTM, CDR2 ANQGSEA. V was shortened by 1 base and J by 7 bases, with 20 bases between the two germline ends. The CDR3 is 16 residues long. CDR3 DNA sequence: TGCAGCGTTGAAGGCCCAGGGTTTTTTGAGTGGAATGAGCAGTTCTTC. This gives the protein CSVEGPGFFEWNEQFF.

This chain links TRBV5-4 with TRBJ2-2, with 10 bases lining up with TRBD2. Trimming removed 4 bases from V and 8 bases from J; junction bases left unmatched: 14. CDR3 size: 17 residues. Germline CDR1 reads SGHNT; CDR2 reads YYREEE (reference sequence). CDR3 residues: CASSPPGTSAGRGELFF. In nucleotides, the CDR3 is TGTGCCAGCAGCCCCCCCGGGACTAGCGCCGGTAGGGGGGAGCTGTTTTTT. Looking up the rest from reference TRBV5-4 and TRBJ2-2 gives the full variable domain: ETGVTQSPTHLIKTRGQQVTLRCSSQSGHNTVSWYQQALGQGPQFIFQYYREEENGRGNFPPRFSGLQFPNYSSELNVNALELDDSALYLCASSPPGTSAGRGELFFGEGSRLTVL.

The chain carries TRBV4-3 and TRBJ2-3; D is perhaps TRBD1 (7 bases). V lost 0 bases to trimming and J lost 4 bases, with 14 bases between them. Per the germline V gene, CDR1 is LGHNA and CDR2 is YSLEER. This CDR3 spans 16 amino acids. CDR3 DNA sequence: TGCGCCAGCAGCCAAGAGACAGGGAGGATCGCAGATACGCAGTATTTT. Amino acids: CASSQETGRIADTQYF.